This T cell receptor (beta chain) was sequenced during a study of CXCR3-negative and CXCR3-positive naive CD8 T cells. Study summary: The libraries together contributed 120 million to 150 million TRB reads, each supplying about 1.5 +/- 0.3 million. Regarding the study as a whole: TRB CDR3 hydrophobicity was greater in CXCR3-positive naive cells than in CXCR3-negative naive cells. With respect to TRBV-TRBJ usage, naive CXCR3-negative and CXCR3-positive cells were similar; memory differed.

At a few hundred thousand cells each, triplicate sorts were carried out for each CD8+ T cell subset. CD45RO-CCR7+CD27+CD95- characterized naive CD8+ T cells. Germline V gene lookup returns CDR1 LNHDA and CDR2 SQIVND (reference sequence). The CDR3 runs to 15 residues. Note on this clonotype: Its cognate antigen is unknown.

Through 5' RACE with UMI labels, the TRB cDNA libraries were prepared. TCRdb re-called the 5' RACE reads; every CDR3 protein appears as one record, without DNA. Its table records approximately 96,000 distinct CDR3 sequences. This clonotype was sampled from a human donor in good health. Some clones in this sample may be carry-over from other donors' samples. Sequenced material: naive CXCR3+ CD8+ T cells from blood. Subset defined: CD45RO-CCR7+CD27+CD95- naive CD8+ T cells expressing CXCR3 (TNR3+). This sequence joins TRBV19 and TRBJ2-1; without DNA, the TCRdb call of TRBD1 cannot be checked. The CDR3: CASSIAQGSYNEQFF.